The 18 T cell receptor beta chains in this list originate from one sample, sequenced in a study of blood T cell repertoires in COVID-19. TCRdb's copy holds only in-frame clones and misses some; the assay was immunoSEQ multiplex PCR. The data show about 170,000 clones, with approximately 90% seen just once and around 2.1% held by the top ten. The sequenced material came from peripheral blood. Receptors originate from a man aged 45-65 years who had recovered from COVID-19.

The rearrangement joins TRBV6-2 or TRBV6-3 to TRBJ1-1; D remains ambiguous. CDR1 and CDR2 (germline): MNHEY, SVGEGT. The CDR3 length is 15 residues. V was pared by 3 bases and J by 2 bases, with 13 bases between. This chain's CDR3 is CASSYGTAANTEAFF. The CDR3 bases are TGTGCCAGCAGTTATGGTACAGCCGCTAACACTGAAGCTTTCTTT.

For the CDR3, the DNA is TGTGCCAGCAGCCCAACACGGGGGAACACTGAAGCTTTCTTT. Protein product: CASSPTRGNTEAFF. The chain combines TRBV7-3 with TRBJ1-1, with D unclear. This CDR3 contains 14 residues. The germline gives CDR1 SGHTA, CDR2 FQGTGA. V lost 5 bases and J 1 base, leaving 11 bases between the germline ends.

V gene TRBV18 combines with J gene TRBJ1-4; 8 bases are a match to TRBD1. Germline trimming cut 6 bases from V and 8 bases from J; bases unmatched to any gene: 8. The CDR3 contains 14 residues. Germline V gene data show CDR1 as KGHSH and CDR2 as LQKENI. The CDR3 DNA follows: TGTGCCAGCTCCCTCGACAGGGGATACGAAAAACTGTTTTTT. Residues: CASSLDRGYEKLFF.

The V and J genes are TRBV10-3 and TRBJ2-2, with D tentatively TRBD1 (6 bases). This CDR3 is built from 15 residues. Trimming took 6 bases from V and 3 from J, leaving 14 bases between them. Germline CDR1 is ENHRY and CDR2 is SYGVKD. For the CDR3, the DNA is TGTGCCATCAGCTTAGGGGGAAGGGACACCGGGGAGCTGTTTTTT. Translation gives CAISLGGRDTGELFF.

The CDR3 region is CASSEDELGTGGSSGYF. Here the CDR3 DNA reads TGTGCCAGCAGTGAAGACGAACTCGGGACAGGGGGCTCCTCAGGGTACTTC. The rearrangement uses TRBV2 and TRBJ2-7, with 12 bases lining up with TRBD1. The CDR3 covers 17 residues. Germline lookup yields CDR1 SNHLY and CDR2 FYNNEI. Losses at the gene ends were 1 base for V and 12 bases for J; bases not matched to a gene: 16.

The chain recombines TRBV5-4 with TRBJ1-1; D remains unclear. The V gene's germline CDR1 is SGHNT and CDR2 YYREEE (reference sequence). Trimming pared 5 bases from V and 0 bases from J, leaving 8 bases between. This CDR3 is 13 amino acids long. CDR3 loop: CASSKEVNTEAFF. The CDR3 DNA is TGTGCCAGCAGTAAAGAGGTGAACACTGAAGCTTTCTTT.

CDR3 amino acids: CACRWRTEAFF. In DNA form, the CDR3 reads TGTGCCTGCCGGTGGCGGACTGAAGCTTTCTTT. The gene calls are TRBV19 and TRBJ1-1; D gene unclear. The germline gives CDR1 LNHDA, CDR2 SQIVND (reference sequence). The germline V and J ends were trimmed by 11 bases and 5 bases, with 12 bases remaining between them. This CDR3 spans 11 amino acids.

The DNA of the CDR3 is TGTGCCAGCAGCCTCGGGACAGGGGTTCCTAACTATGGCTACACCTTC. Translating gives CASSLGTGVPNYGYTF. V is TRBV5-4 and J is TRBJ1-2; 10 bases are shared with TRBD1. With 4 bases clipped from V and 0 bases from J, the junction kept 6 bases outside the gene matches. The CDR3 has 16 amino acids. Germline CDR1 reads SGHNT; CDR2 reads YYREEE (reference sequence).

The V and J genes are TRBV7-2 and TRBJ1-2; no reliable D call. V gave up 0 bases and J gave up 5 bases, with 10 bases separating them. CDR3 size: 14 residues. The V gene's germline CDR1 is SGHTA and CDR2 FQGNSA. CDR3 sequence reads: CASSLARAEYGYTF. CDR3 DNA sequence: TGTGCCAGCAGCTTAGCGCGGGCAGAATATGGCTACACCTTC. Drawing the rest from reference TRBV7-2 and TRBJ1-2, the complete variable domain is GAGVSQSPSNKVTEKGKDVELRCDPISGHTALYWYRQSLGQGLEFLIYFQGNSAPDKSGLPSDRFSAERTGGSVSTLTIQRTQQEDSAVYLCASSLARAEYGYTFGSGTRLTVV.

This clone showed up just once. The chain employs TRBV11-2 and TRBJ2-5; a weak D match, TRBD2 (7 bases). Germline CDR1 reads SGHAT; CDR2 reads FQNNGV. Trimming removed 4 bases at V and 5 bases at J, with 20 bases between. There are 16 residues in the CDR3. The CDR3 sequence is CASSSTRLQGGETQYF. CDR3 DNA sequence: TGTGCCAGCAGCTCGACTAGGCTACAGGGAGGGGAGACCCAGTACTTC.

The chain recombines TRBV30 with TRBJ2-7; 7 positions agree with TRBD1. Trimming at V came to 0 bases and at J to 5 bases, leaving 1 base not matched to a gene. Germline assignment: CDR1 GTSNPN and CDR2 SVGIG (reference sequence). The CDR3 covers 12 residues. The CDR3 DNA reads as TGTGCCTGGAGTGTACAGGGGCACGAGCAGTACTTC. This translates into CAWSVQGHEQYF.

The V and J genes are TRBV28 and TRBJ2-7; D unclear. Germline CDR1 is MDHEN and CDR2 is SYDVKM. The ends were cut back, 5 bases at V and 4 bases at J, with 21 bases in the middle. This CDR3 region has 16 residues. CDR3 nucleotides: TGTGCCAGCAGTCCCCCCTTGGGCGATACGGCGTACGAGCAGTACTTC. It translates to CASSPPLGDTAYEQYF.

This chain links TRBV5-1 with TRBJ1-2, with D possibly TRBD1 on 6 matching bases. This CDR3 has 15 residues. V gave up 4 bases and J gave up 4 bases, with 17 bases separating them. Germline V gene data show CDR1 as SGHRS and CDR2 as YFSETQ. The CDR3 region is CASSRIKDRRYGYTF. CDR3 DNA: TGCGCCAGCAGCAGGATAAAGGACAGACGCTATGGCTACACCTTC.

V and J are TRBV7-2 and TRBJ1-1; D gene uncertain. Germline CDR1 reads SGHTA; CDR2 reads FQGNSA. Trimming left V 2 bases short and J 6 bases short, with 13 bases between. CDR3 length: 14 residues. The CDR3: CASSLTVGDPEAFF. CDR3 nucleotides: TGTGCCAGCAGCTTAACTGTAGGAGATCCTGAAGCTTTCTTT.

The chain combines TRBV7-9 with TRBJ1-1; TRBD1 might be the D (5 bases). Germline CDR1 is SEHNR and CDR2 is FQNEAQ (reference sequence). V lost 7 bases to trimming and J lost 7 bases, with 19 bases between them. The CDR3 runs to 14 residues. This chain's CDR3 is CASIPSRVEGEAFF. DNA of the CDR3: TGTGCCAGCATCCCTTCCAGGGTGGAGGGTGAAGCTTTCTTT.

This clone was picked up a small number of times. The chain has TRBV27 and TRBJ2-3; D possibly corresponds to TRBD2 (6 bases). Germline V gene lookup returns CDR1 MNHEY and CDR2 SMNVEV (reference sequence). V lost 0 bases to trimming and J lost 4 bases, with 8 bases between them. The CDR3 runs to 14 residues. The CDR3 protein is CASSLSSGADTQYF. The CDR3 region has the DNA TGTGCCAGCAGTTTATCTTCGGGGGCAGATACGCAGTATTTT.

The J gene is TRBJ1-3, the V gene TRBV28; no firm D call. The CDR3 has 12 residues. V lost 8 bases and J lost 4, with 9 bases in between. Germline V gene sequence: CDR1 MDHEN, CDR2 SYDVKM. CDR3 DNA: TGTGCCAGCCGAGGGAACGGAAACACCATATATTTT. Protein: CASRGNGNTIYF. The full variable domain, rest sourced from reference TRBV28 and TRBJ1-3, is DVKVTQSSRYLVKRTGEKVFLECVQDMDHENMFWYRQDPGLGLRLIYFSYDVKMKEKGDIPEGYSVSREKKERFSLILESASTNQTSMYLCASRGNGNTIYFGEGSWLTVV.

The gene calls are TRBV12-3 or TRBV12-4 and TRBJ1-2; D gene uncertain. The CDR3 covers 12 residues. V was cut by 4 bases and J by 4 bases, with 7 bases left in between. The CDR3 sequence is CASSSGFYGYTF. In DNA form, the CDR3 reads TGTGCCAGCAGTTCAGGATTCTATGGCTACACCTTC.